This is a list of T cell receptor beta chains from one sample in a study of PD-L1 blockade in urothelial cancer. Repertoires were generated with immunoSEQ multiplex PCR, while TCRdb's copy carries only in-frame clones and drops some. The table records roughly 90,000 clones, roughly 90% of them present only once. The input for sequencing was PBMCs, taken around atezolizumab (anti-PD-L1) treatment. These receptors were collected from a man between 60 and 70 years old with urothelial cancer. The CDR3 runs from the conserved cysteine through the conserved F or W. Some rows have no size entry. The others give once, few or many, or a class for an expanded clone.

clone_size: .
v_call: TRBV11-1
cdr3_aa: CASSLDVQGAYEQYF

clone_size: .
v_call: TRBV7-6
cdr3_aa: CASSDGTALKTQYF

clone_size: .
v_call: TRBV5-1
cdr3_aa: CASSLVSGGYGYTF

clone_size: .
v_call: TRBV6-5
cdr3_aa: CASGRGTNEKLFF

clone_size: .
v_call: TRBV14
cdr3_aa: CASSSGTITYNEQFF

clone_size: many
v_call: TRBV7-2
cdr3_aa: CASSLEDRYSNTGELFF

clone_size: .
v_call: TRBV5-4
cdr3_aa: CASSPSQWNEQFF

clone_size: .
v_call: TRBV7-2
cdr3_aa: CASSPEASRDTEAFF

clone_size: .
v_call: TRBV5-6
cdr3_aa: CASSIRDRGSFNEQFF

clone_size: .
v_call: TRBV21-1
cdr3_aa: CASSHRERTDTQYF

clone_size: .
v_call: TRBV7-2
cdr3_aa: CASSPRGLQGVRFQETQYF

clone_size: .
v_call: TRBV7-2
cdr3_aa: CASSLVRGYEQYF

clone_size: .
v_call: TRBV5-1
cdr3_aa: CASSRGTSGSVDTQYF

clone_size: .
v_call: TRBV5-4
cdr3_aa: CASSSRDRESYEQYF

clone_size: once
v_call: TRBV19
cdr3_aa: CASSITGARVIYYEQYF

clone_size: .
v_call: TRBV21-1
cdr3_aa: CASSKVVSGDDQPQHF

clone_size: .
v_call: TRBV7-9
cdr3_aa: CASSPQRGGSADTQYF

clone_size: .
v_call: TRBV5-1
cdr3_aa: CASSLGQGLTEAFF

clone_size: .
v_call: TRBV6-1
cdr3_aa: CASSRITDEQFF

clone_size: .
v_call: TRBV6-6
cdr3_aa: CASRQGRNEKLFF

clone_size: .
v_call: TRBV19
cdr3_aa: CASGRQGGRGEQYF

clone_size: .
v_call: TRBV6-5
cdr3_aa: CASSYSQGVVYGYTF

clone_size: .
v_call: TRBV4-3
cdr3_aa: CASSQDRDRIRDTQYF

clone_size: .
v_call: TRBV7-2
cdr3_aa: CASSPTSGVGQETQYF

clone_size: .
v_call: TRBV19
cdr3_aa: CASSRQLSGNTIYF

clone_size: .
v_call: TRBV29-1
cdr3_aa: CSVGPSGATDTQYF

clone_size: .
v_call: TRBV7-2
cdr3_aa: CASRRRDRGASEETQYF

clone_size: .
v_call: TRBV5-1
cdr3_aa: CASSLNTGGETQYF

clone_size: .
v_call: TRBV10-3
cdr3_aa: CAIRQGEGNTEAFF

clone_size: .
v_call: TRBV10-1
cdr3_aa: CASSAGTGGNEQFF

clone_size: .
v_call: TRBV29-1
cdr3_aa: CSVELPSGTLNEQFF

clone_size: few
v_call: TRBV21-1
cdr3_aa: CASSKLTEDEQYF

clone_size: .
v_call: TRBV7-9
cdr3_aa: CASSSSVHTQYF

clone_size: .
v_call: TRBV7-2
cdr3_aa: CASSLIGTGSREQYF

clone_size: .
v_call: TRBV6-5
cdr3_aa: CASMAIAGGQETQYF

clone_size: .
v_call: TRBV7-6
cdr3_aa: CASSPTGSGGQETQYF

clone_size: .
v_call: TRBV20-1
cdr3_aa: CSASRLYEQYF

clone_size: .
v_call: TRBV7-2
cdr3_aa: CASSLGGGPWDSPLHF

clone_size: .
v_call: TRBV7-2
cdr3_aa: CASSPEFTDTQYF

clone_size: .
v_call: TRBV11-1
cdr3_aa: CASSSSFQVRETQYF

clone_size: .
v_call: TRBV4-3
cdr3_aa: CASSQDWGGSRTGELFF

clone_size: .
v_call: TRBV5-1
cdr3_aa: CASSFGLAEAYEQYF

clone_size: .
v_call: TRBV4-2
cdr3_aa: CASSQEQGMTGELFF

clone_size: .
v_call: TRBV14
cdr3_aa: CASSQLSYNEQFF

clone_size: .
v_call: TRBV11-3
cdr3_aa: CASSLDPYTGELFF

clone_size: .
v_call: TRBV28
cdr3_aa: CATLIAGDLEQYF

clone_size: .
v_call: TRBV10-3
cdr3_aa: CAIQTGGGTEAFF

clone_size: .
v_call: TRBV29-1
cdr3_aa: CSGLGTGRGSTEAFF

clone_size: .
v_call: TRBV5-5
cdr3_aa: CASSISQGRGYEQYF

clone_size: .
v_call: TRBV5-1
cdr3_aa: CASRTSGITDTQYF

clone_size: .
v_call: TRBV27
cdr3_aa: CASTPGGGTETQYF

clone_size: .
v_call: TRBV7-8
cdr3_aa: CASSIGGALSETQYF

clone_size: .
v_call: TRBV28
cdr3_aa: CASSLVYEQYF

clone_size: .
v_call: TRBV11-1
cdr3_aa: CASSDRGSGANVLTF